Listed here are 31 T cell receptor beta chains from one sample, sequenced in a study of OX40 agonist ivuxolimab in advanced cancers. Using immunoSEQ multiplex PCR, the repertoire was profiled, and TCRdb retains in-frame clones only, with some absent. This sample has approximately 47,000 clones, with around nine tenths found just once. This material consisted of CD4+ or CD8+ T cells sorted from blood, taken in a trial of the OX40 agonist ivuxolimab. These TCRs come from an adult with an advanced solid tumor such as melanoma, head and neck, liver or kidney cancer.

The V and J genes are TRBV7-9 and TRBJ2-6; the D is unclear. Trimming cost V 1 base and J 4 bases, with 5 bases left between them. CDR1 and CDR2 (germline): SEHNR, FQNEAQ (reference sequence). The length of the CDR3 is 14 residues. The CDR3 is CASSLVGGANVLTF. DNA of the CDR3: TGTGCCAGCAGCTTAGTTGGCGGGGCCAACGTCCTGACTTTC.

A few counts support this clone. The rearrangement links TRBV27 to TRBJ1-1; no definite D call. Germline V gene sequence: CDR1 MNHEY, CDR2 SMNVEV (reference sequence). V was clipped by 6 bases and J by 9 bases, with 17 bases between them. The CDR3 extends over 13 amino acids. CDR3 nucleotide sequence: TGTGCCAGCAGATCCTGGGAGGAGCTCCAAGCTTTCTTT. Translation: CASRSWEELQAFF.

The chain is built from TRBV6-5 and TRBJ2-1; 10 positions match TRBD2. With V trimmed by 0 bases and J by 10 bases, 0 bases remained unmatched. The CDR3 runs 13 residues. Germline CDR1 and CDR2: MNHEY and SVGAGI. In DNA, the CDR3 is TGTGCCAGCAGTTACTCGGGACTAGCGGAGCAGTTCTTC. It codes for CASSYSGLAEQFF.

Turning to this clone: The same CDR3 arises from other DNA sequences in this sample as well. The rearrangement joins TRBV7-3 to TRBJ1-1; possibly TRBD1 for D (5 bases). Trimming removed 3 bases at V and 5 bases at J, with 16 bases between. The germline CDR1 and CDR2 sequences are SGHTA and FQGTGA. The CDR3 consists of 15 residues. In DNA, the CDR3 is TGTGCCAGCAGCTTCGGAAGGGGAGGGAATACTGAAGCTTTCTTT. Its protein is CASSFGRGGNTEAFF. Complete variable domain (other parts from reference TRBV7-3 and TRBJ1-1): GAGVSQTPSNKVTEKGKYVELRCDPISGHTALYWYRQSLGQGPEFLIYFQGTGAADDSGLPNDRFFAVRPEGSVSTLKIQRTERGDSAVYLCASSFGRGGNTEAFFGQGTRLTVV.

V and J are TRBV29-1 and TRBJ2-5; 7 positions agree with TRBD1. V shed 6 bases, J shed 2 bases, and the junction held 12 bases outside the gene matches. This CDR3 has 15 amino acids. The germline V gene encodes CDR1 SQVTM and CDR2 ANQGSEA. The CDR3 bases are TGCAGCGTGGAATCCTCACAGGGGCTTCAAGAGACCCAGTACTTC. Amino acid sequence: CSVESSQGLQETQYF. Full variable domain (rest looked up from reference TRBV29-1 and TRBJ2-5): SAVISQKPSRDICQRGTSLTIQCQVDSQVTMMFWYRQQPGQSLTLIATANQGSEATYESGFVIDKFPISRPNLTFSTLTVSNMSPEDSSIYLCSVESSQGLQETQYFGPGTRLLVL.

This sequence joins TRBV7-3 and TRBJ2-1, with D possibly matching TRBD2 (6 bases). V lost 2 bases, J lost 8 bases, and 13 bases lay in between. The germline gives CDR1 SGHTA, CDR2 FQGTGA. This CDR3 is 14 amino acids long. The CDR3 is CASSLRASVDEQFF. For the CDR3, the DNA is TGTGCCAGCAGCTTACGGGCTAGCGTGGATGAGCAGTTCTTC.

The rearrangement links TRBV9 to TRBJ2-1; D perhaps matches TRBD2 (5 bases). This CDR3 region has 15 residues. Germline assignment: CDR1 SGDLS and CDR2 YYNGEE. V was pared by 0 bases and J by 0 bases, with 7 bases between. The CDR3 nucleotides read TGTGCCAGCAGCGTAGGAGCGGTCTCCTACAATGAGCAGTTCTTC. Translation: CASSVGAVSYNEQFF. Together with reference TRBV9 and TRBJ2-1, the CDR3 gives the full variable domain: DSGVTQTPKHLITATGQRVTLRCSPRSGDLSVYWYQQSLDQGLQFLIQYYNGEERAKGNILERFSAQQFPDLHSELNLSSLELGDSALYFCASSVGAVSYNEQFFGPGTRLTVL.

The chain links TRBV7-9 to TRBJ2-7; D unresolved. The CDR3 spans 15 residues. V lost 3 bases, J lost 4 bases, and 16 bases lay in between. Germline CDR1 is SEHNR and CDR2 is FQNEAQ (reference sequence). DNA of the CDR3: TGTGCCAGCAGCTTCCCCTCGTCAGGATATTACGAGCAGTACTTC. Amino acid sequence: CASSFPSSGYYEQYF.

In DNA, the CDR3 is TGTGCCAGCAGCTTAGAGGGACTCGTTTTGGTCTCCTACAATGAGCAGTTCTTC. Residues: CASSLEGLVLVSYNEQFF. V usage is TRBV11-2 and J usage is TRBJ2-1, with D perhaps matching TRBD2 (6 bases). Germline V CDR1 and CDR2: SGHAT, FQNNGV. Between the trimmed V and J ends, which lost 0 bases and 0 bases, there was a span of 15 bases. The CDR3 extends over 18 amino acids.

The chain combines TRBV11-2 with TRBJ2-1; 7 nucleotides match TRBD2. This CDR3 region has 17 residues. Germline V CDR1 and CDR2: SGHAT, FQNNGV. The J segment lost 5 bases and the V segment lost 5 bases, leaving 15 bases of the junction unmatched. The CDR3 sequence: CASSGMGERGPDNEQFF. DNA for the CDR3: TGTGCCAGCAGCGGTATGGGGGAGCGGGGACCGGACAATGAGCAGTTCTTC.

The chain carries TRBV27 and TRBJ1-1; 9 bases agree with TRBD1. CDR1 MNHEY and CDR2 SMNVEV come from the germline V gene (reference sequence). V shed 7 bases, J shed 4 bases, and the junction held 10 bases outside the gene matches. This CDR3 region has 15 residues. CDR3 bases: TGTGCCAGCACCACCTTTACAGGGGGCCGCACTGAAGCTTTCTTT. This gives the protein CASTTFTGGRTEAFF.

This chain connects TRBV19 to TRBJ2-2; D gene ambiguous. V lost 7 bases, J lost 2 bases, and 11 bases lay in between. The CDR3 extends over 14 amino acids. The germline V gene has CDR1 LNHDA and CDR2 SQIVND (reference sequence). The CDR3, as DNA: TGTGCCAGTATGTGGAGTCTTAACACCGGGGAGCTGTTTTTT. Protein sequence: CASMWSLNTGELFF. The whole variable domain, filled in from reference TRBV19 and TRBJ2-2, reads DGGITQSPKYLFRKEGQNVTLSCEQNLNHDAMYWYRQDPGQGLRLIYYSQIVNDFQKGDIAEGYSVSREKKESFPLTVTSAQKNPTAFYLCASMWSLNTGELFFGEGSRLTVL.

Here the CDR3 DNA reads TGTGCCAGCAGCGGAAACACCATATATTTT. This gives the protein CASSGNTIYF. The chain recombines TRBV9 with TRBJ1-3; D is undetermined. V lost 3 bases and J 5 bases, leaving 0 bases between the germline ends. Germline V gene sequence: CDR1 SGDLS, CDR2 YYNGEE. CDR3 size: 10 residues.

This clone occurred once. This rearrangement joins TRBV29-1 to TRBJ2-3, with TRBD2 as a possible D gene (5 bases). Germline-derived CDR1 and CDR2 are SQVTM and ANQGSEA. The CDR3 totals 18 residues. V lost 6 bases to trimming and J lost 0 bases, with 25 bases between them. CDR3 sequence (DNA): TGCAGCGTGGAGACTTCCGGATTAGCGACGTCTAGCACAGATACGCAGTATTTT. It translates to CSVETSGLATSSTDTQYF.

This clone came up once. The chain combines TRBV9 with TRBJ2-2; D not resolved. The CDR3 covers 15 residues. V was trimmed by 0 bases and J by 7 bases, leaving 13 bases between them. The germline CDR1 and CDR2 sequences are SGDLS and YYNGEE. The CDR3 loop reads CASSVDSGLGGELFF. The CDR3 nucleotides read TGTGCCAGCAGCGTAGATTCGGGCCTGGGCGGGGAGCTGTTTTTT.

This clone was counted only a few times. The chain employs TRBV9 and TRBJ1-1, with D unresolved. Germline V lookup: CDR1 SGDLS, CDR2 YYNGEE. V lost 7 bases to trimming and J lost 3 bases, with 4 bases between them. The CDR3 spans 10 residues. The CDR3 loop is CASGDTEAFF. CDR3 nucleotide sequence: TGTGCCAGCGGAGACACTGAAGCTTTCTTT.

This chain connects TRBV6-5 to TRBJ1-1; D is undetermined. Trimming shortened V by 3 bases and J by 1 base, and 12 bases separated the two germline ends. There are 15 residues in the CDR3. CDR1 is MNHEY, CDR2 SVGAGI, per germline. The CDR3 DNA sequence: TGTGCCAGCAGTTATGGTGGAGGGCCGAACACTGAAGCTTTCTTT. This codes for CASSYGGGPNTEAFF.

The V gene is TRBV4-1, the J gene TRBJ2-5; D is ambiguous. TRBJ2-7 explains the end of the DNA better; the J call may be wrong. The germline gives CDR1 MGHRA, CDR2 YSYEKL. The CDR3 loop spans 14 amino acids. CDR3 region: CASSQTPVPYEQYF. In nucleotides, the CDR3 is TGCGCCAGCAGCCAAACGCCGGTTCCCTACGAGCAGTACTTC.

This clone was seen just once. The rearrangement joins TRBV4-1 to TRBJ1-4; D may be TRBD1 (5 bases). The length of the CDR3 is 15 residues. The germline CDR1 and CDR2 sequences are MGHRA and YSYEKL. Trimming shortened V by 4 bases and J by 8 bases, and 17 bases separated the two germline ends. The CDR3, as DNA: TGCGCCAGCAGCCTCGGTTGGGGGGTGGGAGAAAAACTGTTTTTT. It codes for CASSLGWGVGEKLFF.

This rearrangement joins TRBV5-1 to TRBJ2-7, with D unclear. Germline loops: CDR1 SGHRS, CDR2 YFSETQ. V was clipped by 2 bases and J by 2 bases, with 11 bases between them. The length of the CDR3 is 14 residues. The DNA of the CDR3 is TGCGCCAGCAGCTTAGAAGGCCTTACCTACGAGCAGTACTTC. Its protein is CASSLEGLTYEQYF.

This clone was counted once. The V gene is TRBV7-8, the J gene TRBJ2-7; tentatively, D is TRBD1 or TRBD2 (5 bases each). The CDR3 is 13 amino acids. The V gene's germline CDR1 is SGHVS and CDR2 FQNEAQ. V shed 5 bases and J shed 2 bases, with 10 bases lying between them. The chain's CDR3 is CASSTGRAYEQYF. The CDR3 region has the DNA TGTGCCAGCAGCACGGGACGGGCCTACGAGCAGTACTTC.

The chain uses TRBV27 and TRBJ1-5; D gene uncertain. The V end was cut by 5 bases, the J end by 0 bases, with 8 bases between. This CDR3 spans 14 amino acids. The V gene's germline CDR1 is MNHEY and CDR2 SMNVEV (reference sequence). DNA for the CDR3: TGTGCCAGCAGTACCCACCCTAGCAATCAGCCCCAGCATTTT. It is translated as CASSTHPSNQPQHF.

This clone was picked up one time. This rearrangement joins TRBV20-1 to TRBJ1-2; D gene ambiguous. V lost 0 bases and J lost 7, with 6 bases in between. This CDR3 has 11 amino acids. Germline lookup yields CDR1 DFQATT and CDR2 SNEGSKA (reference sequence). CDR3 residues: CSARDLAGYTF. CDR3 nucleotide sequence: TGCAGTGCTAGAGATTTGGCTGGCTACACCTTC.

The sample holds one count of this clone. V gene TRBV11-2 combines with J gene TRBJ2-1, with D perhaps matching TRBD2 (6 bases). The germline V gene encodes CDR1 SGHAT and CDR2 FQNNGV. V was trimmed by 6 bases and J by 5 bases, leaving 14 bases between them. The CDR3 runs 14 residues. CDR3 region: CASSSAGLNNEQFF. In DNA form, the CDR3 reads TGTGCCAGCAGTTCCGCGGGGCTGAACAATGAGCAGTTCTTC.

The J gene is TRBJ1-6, the V gene TRBV19, with 9 bases lining up with TRBD1. J gave up 4 bases and V 1 base, and 2 bases lay outside the gene matches. CDR1 is LNHDA and CDR2 is SQIVND in the germline V gene (reference sequence). The CDR3 is 16 residues long. The CDR3 is CASSIGTGVYNSPLHF. CDR3 DNA sequence: TGTGCCAGTAGTATAGGGACAGGGGTTTATAATTCACCCCTCCACTTT. Supplemented by reference TRBV19 and TRBJ1-6, the full variable domain reads DGGITQSPKYLFRKEGQNVTLSCEQNLNHDAMYWYRQDPGQGLRLIYYSQIVNDFQKGDIAEGYSVSREKKESFPLTVTSAQKNPTAFYLCASSIGTGVYNSPLHFGNGTRLTVT.

The CDR3 sequence: CASSLNRDRDEKLFF. In nucleotides, the CDR3 is TGCGCCAGCAGCCTAAACCGGGACAGGGACGAAAAACTGTTTTTT. The chain employs TRBV4-3 and TRBJ1-4; TRBD1 matches at 9 bases. The CDR3 has 15 residues. Per the germline V gene, CDR1 is LGHNA and CDR2 is YSLEER. V shed 4 bases and J 8 bases; nucleotides not matched to a gene: 8.

The chain joins TRBV27 to TRBJ2-7; D may correspond to TRBD1 or TRBD2 (5 bases each). Germline-derived CDR1 and CDR2 are MNHEY and SMNVEV (reference sequence). This CDR3 has 15 amino acids. Trimming shortened V by 3 bases and J by 2 bases, and 14 bases separated the two germline ends. In DNA, the CDR3 is TGTGCCAGCAGTTTTCGGGGCACTGGCCCCTACGAGCAGTACTTC. This sequence encodes CASSFRGTGPYEQYF.

The V call is TRBV7-6, the J call TRBJ1-1, with D hard to call. Germline-derived CDR1 and CDR2 are SGHVS and FNYEAQ. This CDR3 spans 16 amino acids. Deletions cut 5 bases from V and 2 bases from J, with 18 bases between. As DNA, the CDR3 is TGTGCCAGCAGCCCCCTTTTGAGTTTCGGAAACACTGAAGCTTTCTTT. It specifies CASSPLLSFGNTEAFF.

J is TRBJ2-1 and V is TRBV9; unclear D gene. Per the germline V gene, CDR1 is SGDLS and CDR2 is YYNGEE. The CDR3 runs to 16 residues. V lost 4 bases and J 8 bases, leaving 22 bases between the germline ends. CDR3 nucleotides: TGTGCCAGCAGCTCCCCGGCGGAACCAACACGGGATGAGCAGTTCTTC. Protein sequence: CASSSPAEPTRDEQFF.

The chain is built from TRBV19 and TRBJ2-1; TRBD2 matches at 10 bases. The germline V gene has CDR1 LNHDA and CDR2 SQIVND (reference sequence). V lost 8 bases, J lost 8 bases, and 12 bases stayed unmatched. The CDR3 loop spans 15 amino acids. The CDR3 region is CASHTRAGGPYEQFF. The DNA of the CDR3 is TGTGCCAGTCATACCCGAGCGGGGGGGCCATATGAGCAGTTCTTC.

Relative to its sample, this clone is medium-sized (0.01 to 0.1%). Within the sample, other DNA sequences also encode this same CDR3. The chain links TRBV10-3 to TRBJ1-2, with no clear D. From germline, CDR1 is ENHRY and CDR2 SYGVKD. There are 14 residues in the CDR3. The V and J ends lost 0 bases and 2 bases respectively, with 7 bases between them. Here the CDR3 reads CAISESPKNYGYTF. The CDR3 bases are TGTGCCATCAGTGAGTCACCGAAGAACTATGGCTACACCTTC.